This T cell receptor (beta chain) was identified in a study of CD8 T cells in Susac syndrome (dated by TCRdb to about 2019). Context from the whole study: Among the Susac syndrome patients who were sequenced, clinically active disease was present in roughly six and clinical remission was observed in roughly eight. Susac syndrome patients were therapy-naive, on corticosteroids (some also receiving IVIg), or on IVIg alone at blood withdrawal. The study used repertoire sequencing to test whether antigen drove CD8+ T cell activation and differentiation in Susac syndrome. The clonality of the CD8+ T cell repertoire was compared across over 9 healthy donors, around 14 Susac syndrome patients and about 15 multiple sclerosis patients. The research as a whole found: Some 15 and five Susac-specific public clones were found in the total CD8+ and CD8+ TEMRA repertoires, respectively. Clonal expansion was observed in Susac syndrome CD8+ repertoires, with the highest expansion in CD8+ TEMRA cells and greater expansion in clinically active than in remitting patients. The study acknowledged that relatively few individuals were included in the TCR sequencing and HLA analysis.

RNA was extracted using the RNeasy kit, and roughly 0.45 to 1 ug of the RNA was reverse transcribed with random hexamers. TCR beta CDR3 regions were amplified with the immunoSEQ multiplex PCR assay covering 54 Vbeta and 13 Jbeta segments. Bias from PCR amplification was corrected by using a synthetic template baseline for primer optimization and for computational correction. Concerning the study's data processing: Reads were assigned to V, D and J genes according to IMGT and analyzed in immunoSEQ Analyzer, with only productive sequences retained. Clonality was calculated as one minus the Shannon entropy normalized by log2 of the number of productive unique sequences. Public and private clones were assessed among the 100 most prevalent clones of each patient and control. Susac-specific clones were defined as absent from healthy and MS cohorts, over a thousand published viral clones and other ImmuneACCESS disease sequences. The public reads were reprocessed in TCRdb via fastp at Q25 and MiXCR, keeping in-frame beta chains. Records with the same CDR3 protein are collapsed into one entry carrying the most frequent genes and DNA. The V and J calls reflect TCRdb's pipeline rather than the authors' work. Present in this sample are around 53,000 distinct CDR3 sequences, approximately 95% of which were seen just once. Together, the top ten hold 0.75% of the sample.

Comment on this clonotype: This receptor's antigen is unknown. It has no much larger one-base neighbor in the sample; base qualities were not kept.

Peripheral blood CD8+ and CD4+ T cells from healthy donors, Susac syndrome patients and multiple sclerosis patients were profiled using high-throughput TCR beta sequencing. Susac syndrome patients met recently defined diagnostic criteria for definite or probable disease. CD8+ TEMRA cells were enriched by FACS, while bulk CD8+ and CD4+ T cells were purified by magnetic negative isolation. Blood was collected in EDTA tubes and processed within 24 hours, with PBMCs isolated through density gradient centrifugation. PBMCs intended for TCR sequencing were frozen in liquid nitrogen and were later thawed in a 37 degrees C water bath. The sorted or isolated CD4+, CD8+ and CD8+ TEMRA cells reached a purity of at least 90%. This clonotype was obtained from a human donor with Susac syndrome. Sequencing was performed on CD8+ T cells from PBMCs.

The nucleotide sequence reads TGTGCCAGCAGTTACGAGTGGGGCACTGAAGCTTTCTTT. Translation gives CASSYEWGTEAFF. The rearranged segments are TRBV6-5 and TRBJ1-1; no D gene can be assigned with confidence. V is shortened by 2 bases, J by 4 bases, and the region joining them spans 8 bases. The germline V gene specifies MNHEY as CDR1 and SVGAGI as CDR2. The CDR3 covers 13 residues, taking in both the cysteine and the phenylalanine. Left in the record is the CDR3 DNA by itself, 39 bases read in frame from the first base.